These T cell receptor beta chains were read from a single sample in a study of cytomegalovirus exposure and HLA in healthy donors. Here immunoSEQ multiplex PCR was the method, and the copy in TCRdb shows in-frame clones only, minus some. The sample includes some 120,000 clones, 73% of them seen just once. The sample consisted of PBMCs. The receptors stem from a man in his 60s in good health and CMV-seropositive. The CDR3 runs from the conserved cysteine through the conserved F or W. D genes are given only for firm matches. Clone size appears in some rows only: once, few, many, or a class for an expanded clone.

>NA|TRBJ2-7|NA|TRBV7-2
TGTGCCAGCAGCTTACAGCCGCCAGGGCAAACGTCCTACGAGCAGTACTTC
CASSLQPPGQTSYEQYF
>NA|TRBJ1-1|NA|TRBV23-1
TGCGCCAGCAGTCAATACAGGAGGAGGGACACTGAAGCTTTCTTT
CASSQYRRRDTEAFF
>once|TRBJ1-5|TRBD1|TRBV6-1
TGTGCCAGCACCGGGACAGGCGGTAATCAGCCCCAGCATTTT
CASTGTGGNQPQHF
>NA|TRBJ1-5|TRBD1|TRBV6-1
TGTGCCAGCGGGTGGACAGGGAGAGGTCAGCCCCAGCATTTT
CASGWTGRGQPQHF
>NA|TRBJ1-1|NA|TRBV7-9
TGTGCCAGCAGCCGAAGGGAGATGAACACTGAAGCTTTCTTT
CASSRREMNTEAFF
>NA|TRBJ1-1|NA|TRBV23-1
TGCGCCAGCAGTCAATCGAGTGGTACTGAAGCTTTCTTT
CASSQSSGTEAFF
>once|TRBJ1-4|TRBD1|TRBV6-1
TGTGCCAGCAGTGGCGCCGGGACAGGGTATAATGAAAAGCTGTTTTTT
CASSGAGTGYNEKLFF
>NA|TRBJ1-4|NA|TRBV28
TGTGCCAGCAGTTGGGTGGGGGAGGGCACTAATGAAAAACTGTTTTTT
CASSWVGEGTNEKLFF
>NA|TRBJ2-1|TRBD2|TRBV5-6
TGTGCCAGCAGCCCCGGACTAGCGGAGAGCAATGAGCAGTTCTTC
CASSPGLAESNEQFF
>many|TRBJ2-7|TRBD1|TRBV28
TGTGCCAGCAGAACAGGGGCCACCTACTACGAGCAGTACTTC
CASRTGATYYEQYF
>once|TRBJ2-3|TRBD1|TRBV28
TGTGCCAGCAGGAACAGGGGGCCAGATACGCAGTATTTT
CASRNRGPDTQYF
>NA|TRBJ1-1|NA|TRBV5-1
TGCGCCAGCAGCTTCAGGGAAGGCACTGAAGCTTTCTTT
CASSFREGTEAFF
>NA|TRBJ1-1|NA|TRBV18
TGTGCCAGCTCACCACGAACAGGGATGACTGAAGCTTTCTTT
CASSPRTGMTEAFF
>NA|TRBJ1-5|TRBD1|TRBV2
TGTGCCAGCAGTTCAACGCACAGGGGTAGCAATCAGCCCCAGCATTTT
CASSSTHRGSNQPQHF
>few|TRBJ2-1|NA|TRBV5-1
TGCGCCAGCAGCTTGGCCGTGACAGGCGGATACAATGAGCAGTTCTTC
CASSLAVTGGYNEQFF
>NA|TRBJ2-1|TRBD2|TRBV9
TGTGCCAGCAGCGTAGTGGTGGCGGGGGGGTTCCAGTTCTTC
CASSVVVAGGFQFF
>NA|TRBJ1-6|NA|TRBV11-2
TGTGCCAGCGGCGCGCAGGGGCTGAACTCACCCCTCCACTTT
CASGAQGLNSPLHF
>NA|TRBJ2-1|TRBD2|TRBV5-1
TGCGCCAGCCGACCGGGGGGACCGTCGAATTACAATGAGCAGTTCTTC
CASRPGGPSNYNEQFF
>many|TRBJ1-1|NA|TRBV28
TGTGCCAGCTTTGACTACCCGCGGGACACTGAAGCTTTCTTT
CASFDYPRDTEAFF
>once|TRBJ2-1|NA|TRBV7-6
TGTGCCAGCAGCTTAGGCACGGCGGGGAACAATGAGCAGTTCTTC
CASSLGTAGNNEQFF
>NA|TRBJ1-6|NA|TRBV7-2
TGTGCCAGCAGCTTAGAGGCGGGGTCACCCCTCCACTTT
CASSLEAGSPLHF
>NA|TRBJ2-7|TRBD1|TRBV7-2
TGTGCCAGCAGCTTATCGGGGACAGGGGACTCACGTCAGTACTTC
CASSLSGTGDSRQYF
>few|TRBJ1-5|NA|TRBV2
TGTGCCAGCAATCAGCAGGGTATTGGTCAGCCCCAGCATTTT
CASNQQGIGQPQHF
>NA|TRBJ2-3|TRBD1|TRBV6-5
TGTGCCAGCAGTAGACAGGGCAGTACGCAGTATTTT
CASSRQGSTQYF
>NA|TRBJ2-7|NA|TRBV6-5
TGTGCCAGCAGAAAAGGGAGAAACTACGAGCAGTACTTC
CASRKGRNYEQYF
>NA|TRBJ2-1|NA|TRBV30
TGTGCCTGGAGTTCAGATCCATACAATGAGCAGTTCTTC
CAWSSDPYNEQFF
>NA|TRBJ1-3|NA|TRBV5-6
TGTGCCAGCAGCTTGAGCTTCTCCTCTGGAAACACCATATATTTT
CASSLSFSSGNTIYF
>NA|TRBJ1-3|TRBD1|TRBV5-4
TGTGCCAGCAGCTTCTCCGGGACAGGGATCGGAAACACCATATATTTT
CASSFSGTGIGNTIYF
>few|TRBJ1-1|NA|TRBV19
TGTGCCAGTAACACGGGGGGTTCGGAAACTGAAGCTTTCTTT
CASNTGGSETEAFF
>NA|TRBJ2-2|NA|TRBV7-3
TGTGCCAGCAGCCCCCGAAGGGCCGGAGGCGGGGAGCTGTTTTTT
CASSPRRAGGGELFF
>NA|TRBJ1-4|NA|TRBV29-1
TGCAGCGTTGAAGATCTACCGGGGTGGCAGTTTTTT
CSVEDLPGWQFF
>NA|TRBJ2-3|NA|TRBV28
TGTGCCAGCAGTTTACAGGGTAGGGGCACAGATACGCAGTATTTT
CASSLQGRGTDTQYF
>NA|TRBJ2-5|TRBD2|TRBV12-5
TGTGCTAGTGGGGACGGACTAGCGGAGACCCAGTACTTC
CASGDGLAETQYF
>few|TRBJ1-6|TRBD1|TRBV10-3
TGTGCCATCAGTGGGGAGACAGGGGGAAATTCACCCCTCCACTTT
CAISGETGGNSPLHF
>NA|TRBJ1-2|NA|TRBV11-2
TGTGCCAGCAGTCCGCGGGGACCCGAAACTGCCCCCTATGGCTACACCTTC
CASSPRGPETAPYGYTF
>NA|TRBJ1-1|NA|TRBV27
TGTGCCAGCAGTTTGGCCGGCGGGGTCACTGAAGCTTTCTTT
CASSLAGGVTEAFF
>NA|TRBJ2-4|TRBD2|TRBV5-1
TGCGCCAGCAGCCATAGCGGGGGAGGATACATTCAGTACTTC
CASSHSGGGYIQYF
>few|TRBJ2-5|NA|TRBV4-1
TGCGCCAGCAGCCAAGATCGAACGAGGCAGTACTTC
CASSQDRTRQYF
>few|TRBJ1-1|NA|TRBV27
TGTGCCAGCAGTTTTCGGATTGTCAGGGTTGAAGCTTTCTTT
CASSFRIVRVEAFF
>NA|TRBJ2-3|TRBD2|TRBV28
TGTGCCAGCAGCGATAGCGGGGGGGCGACAGATACGCAGTATTTT
CASSDSGGATDTQYF
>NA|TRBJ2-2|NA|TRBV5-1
TGCGCCAGCAGCTTGGACAATGCCGGGGAGCTGTTTTTT
CASSLDNAGELFF
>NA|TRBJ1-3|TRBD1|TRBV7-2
TGTGCCAGCAGCTTGCAGGGGAGGGACAGGGGAAACACCATATATTTT
CASSLQGRDRGNTIYF
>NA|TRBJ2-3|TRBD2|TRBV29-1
TGCAGCGCCCTACGGGGGGAGGAAGATACGCAGTATTTT
CSALRGEEDTQYF
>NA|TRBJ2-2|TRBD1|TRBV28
TGTGCCAGCAGGCTCTCGGGACAGGCGAACACCGGGGAGCTGTTTTTT
CASRLSGQANTGELFF
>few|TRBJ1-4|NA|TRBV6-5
TGTGCCAGCAGTAGACAACGTGGAAATGAAAAACTGTTTTTT
CASSRQRGNEKLFF
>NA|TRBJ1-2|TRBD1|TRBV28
TGTGCCAGCAGTGTCGACAGGGGTACTAACTATGGCTACACCTTC
CASSVDRGTNYGYTF
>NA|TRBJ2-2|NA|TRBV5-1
TGCGCCAGCAGCTTACGGGCGAACACCGGGGAGCTGTTTTTT
CASSLRANTGELFF
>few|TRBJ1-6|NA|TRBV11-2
TGTGCCAGCAGCGGGACTGTTTATGGATCACCCCTCCACTTT
CASSGTVYGSPLHF
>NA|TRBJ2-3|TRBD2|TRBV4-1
TGCGCCAGCAGCCAAGGAACTCAAGCGGGGGGGCCAAAAGATACGCAGTATTTT
CASSQGTQAGGPKDTQYF
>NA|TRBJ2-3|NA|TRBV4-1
TGCGCCAGCAGCCAAGCAGGTCTCAGGGCAGATACGCAGTATTTT
CASSQAGLRADTQYF
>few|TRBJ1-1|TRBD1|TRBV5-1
TGCGCCAGCAGCTTGGGGCAGGGGGTTGAAGCTTTCTTT
CASSLGQGVEAFF